This T cell receptor (beta chain) appears in the sequencing data of a study of OX40 agonist ivuxolimab in advanced cancers. About the research overall: An anti-OX40 (CD134) antibody with agonistic activity, ivuxolimab, was administered to patients.

This table comes from immunoSEQ multiplex PCR, and its TCRdb copy is limited to in-frame clones, with some not included. The data show tens of thousands of clones, roughly 82% seen once. Germline CDR1 is MNHNS and CDR2 is SASEGT. Trimming took off 0 bases at V and 7 bases at J, with 12 bases between the two ends. The CDR3 contains 14 residues. This sequence joins TRBV6-1 and TRBJ1-2; D remains ambiguous. The receptor was isolated from an adult with an advanced solid tumor such as melanoma, head and neck, liver or kidney cancer. Sequencing was performed on CD4+ or CD8+ T cells sorted from blood, taken in a trial of the OX40 agonist ivuxolimab. This CDR3 reads CASSEARVAGGYTF. The CDR3, as DNA: TGTGCCAGCAGTGAAGCAAGGGTTGCGGGTGGCTACACCTTC.